Detailed here is one T cell receptor beta chain. These data are taken from a study of cytomegalovirus exposure and HLA in healthy donors. Primers included in the PCR were 60 Vbeta and 13 Jbeta primers. Libraries were prepared by immunoSEQ multiplex PCR; TCRdb keeps only in-frame clonotypes and omits some of them. The profile shows about 190,000 clones, about four fifths of them singletons. The sequenced material came from PBMCs. The receptor's source is a man between 18 and 35 years old in good health and CMV-seronegative.

The CDR3 nucleotides read TGTGCCAGCAGCCTTACCACTATTCCACTAGCGGATAACACAGATACGCAGTATTTT. Residues: CASSLTTIPLADNTDTQYF. The rearrangement joins TRBV7-9 to TRBJ2-3, with 8 bases identical to TRBD2. This CDR3 has 19 residues. Losses at the gene ends were 5 bases for V and 2 bases for J; bases not matched to a gene: 18. Germline CDR1 reads SEHNR; CDR2 reads FQNEAQ (reference sequence).